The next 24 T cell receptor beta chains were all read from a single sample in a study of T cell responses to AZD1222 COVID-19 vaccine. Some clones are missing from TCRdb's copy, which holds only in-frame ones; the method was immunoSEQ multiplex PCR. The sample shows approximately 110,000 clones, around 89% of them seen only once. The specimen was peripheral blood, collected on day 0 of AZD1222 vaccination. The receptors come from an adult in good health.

CDR3 region: CASSPRGTDTQYF. The CDR3 DNA follows: TGCGCCAGCAGCCCCCGAGGCACAGATACGCAGTATTTT. The genes are TRBV4-1 and TRBJ2-3; D gene ambiguous. The V end was cut by 4 bases, the J end by 1 base, with 6 bases between. Germline values: CDR1 MGHRA, CDR2 YSYEKL. This CDR3 is built from 13 residues.

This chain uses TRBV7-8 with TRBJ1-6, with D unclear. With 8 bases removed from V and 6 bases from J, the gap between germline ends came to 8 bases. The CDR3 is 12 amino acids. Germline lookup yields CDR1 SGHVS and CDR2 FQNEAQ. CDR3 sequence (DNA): TGTGCCAGCTCAGGCTTTAATTCACCCCTCCACTTT. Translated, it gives CASSGFNSPLHF.

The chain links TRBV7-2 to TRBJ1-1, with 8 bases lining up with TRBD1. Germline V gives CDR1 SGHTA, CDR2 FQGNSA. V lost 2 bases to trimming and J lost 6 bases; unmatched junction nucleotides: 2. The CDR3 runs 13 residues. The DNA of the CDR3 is TGTGCCAGCAGCTTATTGACAGGGGCTGAAGCTTTCTTT. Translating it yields CASSLLTGAEAFF.

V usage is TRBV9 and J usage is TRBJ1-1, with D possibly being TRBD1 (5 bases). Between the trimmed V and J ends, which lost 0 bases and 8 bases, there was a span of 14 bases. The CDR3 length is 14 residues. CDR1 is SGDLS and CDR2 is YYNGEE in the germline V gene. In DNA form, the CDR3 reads TGTGCCAGCAGCGTAGCAGCCCAGGGACGGGAAGCTTTCTTT. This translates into CASSVAAQGREAFF.

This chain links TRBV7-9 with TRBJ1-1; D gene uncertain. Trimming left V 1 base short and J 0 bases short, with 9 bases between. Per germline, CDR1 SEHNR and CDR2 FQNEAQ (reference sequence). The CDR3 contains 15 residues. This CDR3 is CASSLVPNLNTEAFF. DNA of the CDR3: TGTGCCAGCAGCTTAGTTCCGAATCTGAACACTGAAGCTTTCTTT.

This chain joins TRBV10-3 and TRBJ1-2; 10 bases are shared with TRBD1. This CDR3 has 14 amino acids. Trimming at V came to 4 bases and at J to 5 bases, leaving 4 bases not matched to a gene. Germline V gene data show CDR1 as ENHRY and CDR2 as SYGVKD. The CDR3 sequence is CAISVSDRGYGYTF. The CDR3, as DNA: TGTGCCATCAGTGTATCGGACAGGGGGTATGGCTACACCTTC.

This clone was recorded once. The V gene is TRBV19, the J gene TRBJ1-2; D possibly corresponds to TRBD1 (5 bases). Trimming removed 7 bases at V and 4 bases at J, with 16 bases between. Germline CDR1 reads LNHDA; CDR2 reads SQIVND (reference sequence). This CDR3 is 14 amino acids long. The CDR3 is CASNRLRGPYGYTF. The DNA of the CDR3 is TGTGCCAGTAACCGACTGAGGGGACCCTATGGCTACACCTTC. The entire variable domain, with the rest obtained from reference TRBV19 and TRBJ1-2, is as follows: DGGITQSPKYLFRKEGQNVTLSCEQNLNHDAMYWYRQDPGQGLRLIYYSQIVNDFQKGDIAEGYSVSREKKESFPLTVTSAQKNPTAFYLCASNRLRGPYGYTFGSGTRLTVV.

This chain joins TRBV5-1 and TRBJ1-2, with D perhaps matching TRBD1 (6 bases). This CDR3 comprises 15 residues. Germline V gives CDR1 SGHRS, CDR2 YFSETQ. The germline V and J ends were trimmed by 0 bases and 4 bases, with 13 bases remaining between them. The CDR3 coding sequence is TGCGCCAGCAGCTTGGATGGGGGCCTACTCTATGGCTACACCTTC. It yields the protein CASSLDGGLLYGYTF.

In DNA, the CDR3 is TGTGCCAGCTCACCCCTGGGGCTCCTGGCAGATGGCTACACCTTC. This sequence encodes CASSPLGLLADGYTF. The chain recombines TRBV18 with TRBJ1-2; D is perhaps TRBD1 (5 bases). The CDR3 covers 15 residues. Germline CDR1 KGHSH, CDR2 LQKENI. Trimming shortened V by 3 bases and J by 6 bases, and 17 bases separated the two germline ends.

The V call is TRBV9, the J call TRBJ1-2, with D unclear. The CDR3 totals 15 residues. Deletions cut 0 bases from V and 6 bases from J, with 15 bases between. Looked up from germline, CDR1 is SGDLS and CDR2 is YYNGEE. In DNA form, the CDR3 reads TGTGCCAGCAGCGTAGGGCCGGAACAAGGACATGGCTACACCTTC. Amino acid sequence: CASSVGPEQGHGYTF.

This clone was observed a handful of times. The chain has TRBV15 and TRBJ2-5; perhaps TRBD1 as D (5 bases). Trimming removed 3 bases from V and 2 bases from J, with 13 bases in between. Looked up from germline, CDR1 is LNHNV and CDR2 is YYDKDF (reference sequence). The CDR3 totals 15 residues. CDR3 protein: CATSSSWGQQETQYF. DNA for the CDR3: TGTGCCACCAGCAGTAGCTGGGGCCAACAAGAGACCCAGTACTTC.

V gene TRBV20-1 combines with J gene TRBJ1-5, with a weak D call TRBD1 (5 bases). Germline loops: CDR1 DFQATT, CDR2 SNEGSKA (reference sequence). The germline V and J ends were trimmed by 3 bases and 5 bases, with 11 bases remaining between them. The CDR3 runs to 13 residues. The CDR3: CSASGQGDQPQHF. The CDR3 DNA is TGCAGTGCTAGTGGGCAGGGAGATCAGCCCCAGCATTTT.

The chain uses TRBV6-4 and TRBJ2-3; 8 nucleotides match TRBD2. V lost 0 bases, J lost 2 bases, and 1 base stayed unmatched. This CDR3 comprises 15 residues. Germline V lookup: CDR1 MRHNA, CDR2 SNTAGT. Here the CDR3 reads CASSDSSGATDTQYF. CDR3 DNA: TGTGCCAGCAGTGACTCTAGCGGGGCCACAGATACGCAGTATTTT.

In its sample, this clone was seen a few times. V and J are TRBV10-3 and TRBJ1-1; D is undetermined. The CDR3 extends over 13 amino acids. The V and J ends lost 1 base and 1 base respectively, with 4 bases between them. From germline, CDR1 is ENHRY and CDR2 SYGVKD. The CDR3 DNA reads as TGTGCCATCAGTGAGTTAGCGAACACTGAAGCTTTCTTT. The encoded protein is CAISELANTEAFF.

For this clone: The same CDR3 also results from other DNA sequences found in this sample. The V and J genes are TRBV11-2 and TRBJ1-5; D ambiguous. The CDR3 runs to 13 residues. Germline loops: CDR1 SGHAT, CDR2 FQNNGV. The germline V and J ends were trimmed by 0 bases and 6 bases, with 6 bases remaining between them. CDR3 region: CASSLEWGQPQHF. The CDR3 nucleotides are TGTGCCAGCAGCTTAGAATGGGGTCAGCCCCAGCATTTT. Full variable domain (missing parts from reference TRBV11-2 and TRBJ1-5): EAGVAQSPRYKIIEKRQSVAFWCNPISGHATLYWYQQILGQGPKLLIQFQNNGVVDDSQLPKDRFSAERLKGVDSTLKIQPAKLEDSAVYLCASSLEWGQPQHFGDGTRLSIL.

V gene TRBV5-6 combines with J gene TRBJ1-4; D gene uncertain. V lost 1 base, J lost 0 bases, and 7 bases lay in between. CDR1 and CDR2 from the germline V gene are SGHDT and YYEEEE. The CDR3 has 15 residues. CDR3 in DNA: TGTGCCAGCAGCTTGAACCTGCCAACTAATGAAAAACTGTTTTTT. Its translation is CASSLNLPTNEKLFF.

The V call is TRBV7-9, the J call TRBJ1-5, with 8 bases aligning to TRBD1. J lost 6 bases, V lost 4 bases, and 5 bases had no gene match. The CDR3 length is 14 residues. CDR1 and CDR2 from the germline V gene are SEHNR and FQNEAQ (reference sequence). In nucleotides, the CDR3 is TGTGCCAGCAGCTCACAGGGGGTGGGTCAGCCCCAGCATTTT. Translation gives CASSSQGVGQPQHF.

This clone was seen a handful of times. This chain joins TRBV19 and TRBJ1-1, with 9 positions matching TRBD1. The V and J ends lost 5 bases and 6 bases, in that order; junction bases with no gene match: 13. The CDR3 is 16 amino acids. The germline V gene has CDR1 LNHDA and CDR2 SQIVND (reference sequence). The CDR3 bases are TGTGCCAGTAGTGAAACAGGGGGCGCGTTTAACGCTGAAGCTTTCTTT. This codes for CASSETGGAFNAEAFF.

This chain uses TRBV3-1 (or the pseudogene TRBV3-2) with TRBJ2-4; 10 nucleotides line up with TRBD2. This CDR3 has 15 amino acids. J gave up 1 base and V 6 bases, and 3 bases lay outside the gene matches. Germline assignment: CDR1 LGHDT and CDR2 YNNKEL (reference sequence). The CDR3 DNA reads TGTGCCAGCAGTCTTAGCGGGGGGGCCAAAAACATTCAGTACTTC. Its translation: CASSLSGGAKNIQYF.

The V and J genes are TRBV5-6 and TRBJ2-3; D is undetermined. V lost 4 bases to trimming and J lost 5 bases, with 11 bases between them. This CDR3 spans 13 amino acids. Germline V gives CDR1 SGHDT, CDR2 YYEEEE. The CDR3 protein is CASSTPSGDTQYF. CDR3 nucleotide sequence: TGTGCCAGCAGCACACCCAGTGGAGATACGCAGTATTTT.

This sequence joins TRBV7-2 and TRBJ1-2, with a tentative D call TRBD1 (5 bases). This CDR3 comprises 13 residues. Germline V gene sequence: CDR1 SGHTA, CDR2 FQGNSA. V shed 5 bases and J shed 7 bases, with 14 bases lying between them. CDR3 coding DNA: TGTGCCAGCAGCCCCGGGACGCTGGGTGGCTACACCTTC. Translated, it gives CASSPGTLGGYTF. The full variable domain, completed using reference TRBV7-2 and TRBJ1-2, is GAGVSQSPSNKVTEKGKDVELRCDPISGHTALYWYRQSLGQGLEFLIYFQGNSAPDKSGLPSDRFSAERTGGSVSTLTIQRTQQEDSAVYLCASSPGTLGGYTFGSGTRLTVV.

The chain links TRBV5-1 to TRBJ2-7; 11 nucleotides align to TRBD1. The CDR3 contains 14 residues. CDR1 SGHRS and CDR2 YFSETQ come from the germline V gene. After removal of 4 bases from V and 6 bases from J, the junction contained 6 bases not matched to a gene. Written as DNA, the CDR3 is TGCGCCAGCAGCGGGACAGGGGGTGTACCCGAGCAGTACTTC. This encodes CASSGTGGVPEQYF.

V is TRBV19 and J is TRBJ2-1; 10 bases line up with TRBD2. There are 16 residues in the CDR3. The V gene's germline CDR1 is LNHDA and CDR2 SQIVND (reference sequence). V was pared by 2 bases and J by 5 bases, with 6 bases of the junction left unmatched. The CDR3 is CASSIFSGGPHNEQFF. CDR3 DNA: TGTGCCAGTAGTATATTTAGCGGGGGGCCCCACAATGAGCAGTTCTTC.

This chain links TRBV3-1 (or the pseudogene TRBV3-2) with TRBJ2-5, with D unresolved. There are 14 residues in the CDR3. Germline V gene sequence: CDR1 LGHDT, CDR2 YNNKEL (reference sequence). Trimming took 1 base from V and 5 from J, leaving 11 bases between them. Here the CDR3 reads CASSQAPSLETQYF. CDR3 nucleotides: TGTGCCAGCAGCCAAGCTCCCAGCCTGGAGACCCAGTACTTC.